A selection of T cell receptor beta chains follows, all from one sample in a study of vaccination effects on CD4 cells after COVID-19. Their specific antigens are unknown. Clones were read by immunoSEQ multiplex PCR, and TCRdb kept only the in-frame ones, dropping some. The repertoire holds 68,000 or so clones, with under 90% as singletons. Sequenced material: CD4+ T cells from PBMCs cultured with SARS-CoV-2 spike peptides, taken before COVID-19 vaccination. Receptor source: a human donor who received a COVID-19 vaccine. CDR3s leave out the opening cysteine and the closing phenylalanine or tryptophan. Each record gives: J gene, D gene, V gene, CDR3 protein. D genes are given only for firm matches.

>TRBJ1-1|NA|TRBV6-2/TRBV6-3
ASSWGGVGGREAF
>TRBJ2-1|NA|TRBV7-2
ASSLEAGNPRGEQF
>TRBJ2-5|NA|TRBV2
ASWLETQY
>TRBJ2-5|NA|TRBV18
ASSLQWGETQY
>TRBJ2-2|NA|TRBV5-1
ASSAPHPNTGELF
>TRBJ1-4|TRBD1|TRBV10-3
AISAGRGTALNEKLF
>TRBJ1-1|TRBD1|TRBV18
ASSPRGQGANTEAF
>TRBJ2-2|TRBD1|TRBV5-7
ASSPGTEGTGELF
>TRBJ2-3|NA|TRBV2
ASRIEADTQY
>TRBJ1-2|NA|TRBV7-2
ASSLLQVTGYT
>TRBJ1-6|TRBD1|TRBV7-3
ASSLQQGIDSPLH
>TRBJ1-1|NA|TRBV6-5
ATKGSGAEAF
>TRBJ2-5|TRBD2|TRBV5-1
ASSMTSGGGETQY
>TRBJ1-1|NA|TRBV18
ASSPPTQIGFDTEAF
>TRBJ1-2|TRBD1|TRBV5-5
ASSLSTGGSSGYT
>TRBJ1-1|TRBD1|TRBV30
AWSPWDRGNTEAF
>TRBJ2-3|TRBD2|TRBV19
ASSIFVTSGGTDTQY
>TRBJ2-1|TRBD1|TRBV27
ASRSTGVTYNEQF
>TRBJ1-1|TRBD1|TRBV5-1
ASSFMTGRNTEAF
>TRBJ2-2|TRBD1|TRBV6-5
ASSRDRLNTGELF
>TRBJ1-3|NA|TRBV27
ASRASPPQTGRSGNTIY
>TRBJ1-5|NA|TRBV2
ASSVGQSNQPQH
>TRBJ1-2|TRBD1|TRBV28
ASSFRDRGGYGYT
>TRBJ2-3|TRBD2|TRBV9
ASSVFGGSTDTQY
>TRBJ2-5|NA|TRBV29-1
SVDALVRGETQY
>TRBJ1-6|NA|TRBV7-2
ASSLADIGWLDSPLH
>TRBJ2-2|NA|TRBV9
ASSQGTEINTGELF
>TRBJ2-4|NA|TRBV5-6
ASSRGTEKNIQY
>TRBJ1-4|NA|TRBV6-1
ASSELAPGANEKLF
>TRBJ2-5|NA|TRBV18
ASSPPNRVGSQY
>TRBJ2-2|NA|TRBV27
ASSTTVATGELF
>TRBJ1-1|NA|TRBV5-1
ASSLAGSATEAF
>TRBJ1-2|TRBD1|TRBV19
ATRDRHSLSYGYT
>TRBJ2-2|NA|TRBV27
ASSLEAAWGANTGELF
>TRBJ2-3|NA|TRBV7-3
ASSLRGGGPDTQY
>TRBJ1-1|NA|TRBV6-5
AVGTYERNTEAF
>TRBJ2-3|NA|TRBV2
ASSEDVRGFDTQY